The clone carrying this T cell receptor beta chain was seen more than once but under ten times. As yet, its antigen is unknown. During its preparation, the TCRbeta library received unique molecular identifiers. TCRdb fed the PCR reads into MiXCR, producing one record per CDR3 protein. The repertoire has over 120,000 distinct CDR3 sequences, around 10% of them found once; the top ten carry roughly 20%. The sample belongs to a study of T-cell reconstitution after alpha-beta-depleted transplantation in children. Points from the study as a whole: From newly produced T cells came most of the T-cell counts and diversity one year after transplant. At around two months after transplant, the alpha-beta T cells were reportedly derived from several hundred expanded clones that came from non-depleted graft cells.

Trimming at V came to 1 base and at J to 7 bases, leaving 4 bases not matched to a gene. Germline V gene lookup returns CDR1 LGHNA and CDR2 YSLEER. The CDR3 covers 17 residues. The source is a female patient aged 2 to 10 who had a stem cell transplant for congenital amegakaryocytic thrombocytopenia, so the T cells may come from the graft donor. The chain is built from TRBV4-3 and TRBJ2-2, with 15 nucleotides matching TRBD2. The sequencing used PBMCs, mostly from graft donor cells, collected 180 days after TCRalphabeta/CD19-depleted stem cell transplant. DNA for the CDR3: TGCGCCAGCAGCCAAGGGACTAGCGGGAGGGCTCACGGGGAGCTGTTTTTT. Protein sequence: CASSQGTSGRAHGELFF.